These 28 T cell receptor beta chains came from one sample sequenced in a study of blood T cell repertoires in COVID-19 (dated by TCRdb to 2018 to 2021). The library relied on the immunoSEQ multiplex PCR assay. TCRdb stores this immuneACCESS table with in-frame sequences only. Part of the clones is absent; in the studies checked, under half of the shortfall reflects unresolved V genes, and no reason is known for the rest. The sample yields around 280,000 clones; approximately 86% were counted once. The ten biggest clones cover around 4.2% of the sample. Sequencing input: peripheral blood. Every receptor here comes from a woman between 50 and 59 years old with active or convalescent COVID-19.

This chain joins TRBV30 and TRBJ2-3; D might be TRBD2 (5 bases). CDR1 and CDR2 from the germline V gene are GTSNPN and SVGIG (reference sequence). The length of the CDR3 is 15 residues. V lost 4 bases and J 2 bases, leaving 16 bases between the germline ends. CDR3 coding DNA: TGTGCCTGGATCCCACCTGGCGGGCTCACAGATACGCAGTATTTT. Protein product: CAWIPPGGLTDTQYF.

J is TRBJ1-5 and V is TRBV30; no definite D call. Germline V gene lookup returns CDR1 GTSNPN and CDR2 SVGIG (reference sequence). The germline V and J ends were trimmed by 1 base and 1 base, with 5 bases remaining between them. The CDR3 covers 13 residues. The CDR3 region is CAWSGGSNQPQHF. The CDR3 nucleotides read TGTGCCTGGAGTGGAGGGAGCAATCAGCCCCAGCATTTT.

The DNA of the CDR3 is TGCGCCAGCAGTTCGGGACAGGGGGCTTTGATTCGGAATGAAAAACTGTTTTTT. Translated: CASSSGQGALIRNEKLFF. This chain uses TRBV10-2 with TRBJ1-4; TRBD1 matches 12 bases. The CDR3 totals 18 residues. V lost 5 bases, J lost 5 bases, and 12 bases stayed unmatched. The germline V gene has CDR1 WSHSY and CDR2 SAAADI.

This rearrangement joins TRBV6-4 to TRBJ1-2; 8 bases agree with TRBD1. Germline V gives CDR1 MRHNA, CDR2 SNTAGT. CDR3 length equals 16 residues. Germline trimming cut 7 bases from V and 4 bases from J; bases unmatched to any gene: 14. DNA of the CDR3: TGTGCCAGCACCAGGACAGGGAGGGATCCCCCCTATGGCTACACCTTC. It codes for CASTRTGRDPPYGYTF.

This chain links TRBV27 with TRBJ1-6; no reliable D call. Germline CDR1 reads MNHEY; CDR2 reads SMNVEV (reference sequence). The CDR3 totals 13 residues. Trimming removed 2 bases from V and 7 bases from J, with 6 bases in between. CDR3 residues: CASSLSRNSPLHF. In nucleotides, the CDR3 is TGTGCCAGCAGTTTAAGCCGCAATTCACCCCTCCACTTT.

The chain joins TRBV29-1 to TRBJ2-5, with TRBD2 matching 9 bases. Germline assignment: CDR1 SQVTM and CDR2 ANQGSEA. The V segment lost 4 bases and the J segment 0 bases; nucleotides outside the gene matches: 6. The CDR3 sequence is 15 residues long. The CDR3 DNA reads TGCAGCGTTGCCGGGCTAGCGGGGTACCAAGAGACCCAGTACTTC. This sequence encodes CSVAGLAGYQETQYF.

Ten or more counts support this clone. This rearrangement joins TRBV28 to TRBJ1-4; TRBD1 is a possible D gene (5 bases). V lost 2 bases, J lost 4 bases, and 11 bases lay in between. The CDR3 runs 15 residues. Germline CDR1 reads MDHEN; CDR2 reads SYDVKM. The CDR3 coding sequence is TGTGCCAGCAGTTTAGCGGGGCCGGTTAATGAAAAACTGTTTTTT. Protein sequence: CASSLAGPVNEKLFF. Together with reference TRBV28 and TRBJ1-4, the CDR3 gives the full variable domain: DVKVTQSSRYLVKRTGEKVFLECVQDMDHENMFWYRQDPGLGLRLIYFSYDVKMKEKGDIPEGYSVSREKKERFSLILESASTNQTSMYLCASSLAGPVNEKLFFGSGTQLSVL.

This clone came up a few times. The V and J genes are TRBV5-4 and TRBJ2-4; 8 positions agree with TRBD1. V dropped 4 bases and J dropped 0; count of bases not matched to a gene: 0. There are 14 residues in the CDR3. The germline V gene encodes CDR1 SGHNT and CDR2 YYREEE (reference sequence). CDR3 in amino acids: CASSDRGAKNIQYF. The CDR3 DNA reads as TGTGCCAGCAGCGACAGGGGAGCCAAAAACATTCAGTACTTC.

This clone was counted a single time. For the CDR3, the DNA is TGTGTGCTGCGGGGGGACCTTAAGAACACTGAAGCTTTCTTT. Translating gives CVLRGDLKNTEAFF. This chain connects TRBV27 to TRBJ1-1, with TRBD1 as a possible D gene (5 bases). Germline values: CDR1 MNHEY, CDR2 SMNVEV (reference sequence). The CDR3 covers 14 residues.

The chain couples TRBV5-1 to TRBJ2-1; D not certain. This CDR3 comprises 13 residues. Between the trimmed V and J ends, which lost 1 base and 8 bases, there was a span of 10 bases. In germline, CDR1 is SGHRS, CDR2 YFSETQ. CDR3 residues: CASSLLRSHEQFF. The CDR3 nucleotides are TGCGCCAGCAGCTTGTTGCGGTCCCATGAGCAGTTCTTC.

This rearrangement joins TRBV19 to TRBJ2-3; 11 bases line up with TRBD2. The CDR3 is made up of 18 amino acids. Germline assignment: CDR1 LNHDA and CDR2 SQIVND (reference sequence). The V and J ends lost 4 bases and 1 base, in that order; junction bases with no gene match: 10. The CDR3 region is CASSTSLSGRGGTDTQYF. As DNA, the CDR3 is TGTGCCAGTAGTACTTCCCTTAGCGGGAGGGGAGGCACAGATACGCAGTATTTT.

Only a few counts were recorded for this clone. V is TRBV7-2 and J is TRBJ1-5, with TRBD1 identical over 7 bases. V trimming: 4 bases; J trimming: 6 bases; junction bases outside the gene matches: 9. This CDR3 is built from 15 residues. Germline lookup yields CDR1 SGHTA and CDR2 FQGNSA. The CDR3 DNA follows: TGTGCCAGCAGCTACACAGGGGTCGGGGGTCAGCCCCAGCATTTT. As protein: CASSYTGVGGQPQHF.

This clone was counted between two and nine times. The chain links TRBV6-1 to TRBJ1-2; D is undetermined. The length of the CDR3 is 13 residues. Trimming removed 3 bases at V and 3 bases at J, with 8 bases between. CDR1 and CDR2 (germline): MNHNS, SASEGT. CDR3 DNA sequence: TGTGCCAGCAGTGAGGCGGGGTACTATGGCTACACCTTC. As protein: CASSEAGYYGYTF.

V and J are TRBV14 and TRBJ2-3; D perhaps matches TRBD2 (5 bases). The germline gives CDR1 SGHDN, CDR2 FVKESK. CDR3 length: 13 amino acids. Trimming shortened V by 6 bases and J by 9 bases, and 16 bases separated the two germline ends. CDR3 sequence: CASSDTGGRTQYF. The CDR3 DNA reads TGTGCCAGCAGTGATACTGGCGGGCGGACGCAGTATTTT.

This chain connects TRBV27 to TRBJ1-6; 9 bases fit TRBD1. CDR3 length equals 14 residues. J lost 15 bases, V lost 5 bases, and 11 bases had no gene match. Per germline, CDR1 MNHEY and CDR2 SMNVEV (reference sequence). The CDR3, as DNA: TGTGCCAGCAGTAACCGGGACAGGGTTCTTCACCTCCACTTT. It codes for CASSNRDRVLHLHF.

This rearrangement joins TRBV4-1 to TRBJ2-2; D ambiguous. Germline CDR1 and CDR2: MGHRA and YSYEKL. Trimming removed 5 bases from V and 3 bases from J, with 10 bases in between. This CDR3 has 14 amino acids. CDR3 nucleotide sequence: TGCGCCAGCAGCTCGCGGAGATACACCGGGGAGCTGTTTTTT. As protein: CASSSRRYTGELFF.

This chain uses TRBV27 with TRBJ2-1; 7 nucleotides match TRBD2. V trimming: 2 bases; J trimming: 0 bases; junction bases outside the gene matches: 4. Germline assignment: CDR1 MNHEY and CDR2 SMNVEV (reference sequence). There are 16 residues in the CDR3. This CDR3 is CASSLNGGGSYNEQFF. DNA of the CDR3: TGTGCCAGCAGTTTAAATGGGGGGGGCTCCTACAATGAGCAGTTCTTC.

This sequence joins TRBV27 and TRBJ2-5, with D uncertain. The CDR3 contains 14 residues. Looked up from germline, CDR1 is MNHEY and CDR2 is SMNVEV (reference sequence). V was shortened by 3 bases and J by 1 base, with 9 bases between the two germline ends. The CDR3 DNA reads TGTGCCAGCAGTTTGAAGAGTCCCCAAGAGACCCAGTACTTC. Protein: CASSLKSPQETQYF.

This chain links TRBV3-1 (or the pseudogene TRBV3-2) with TRBJ2-1; 8 bases fit TRBD1. Germline CDR1 LGHDT, CDR2 YNNKEL (reference sequence). Unmatched junction bases numbered 7, after V lost 0 bases and J lost 12 bases. The CDR3 covers 14 residues. CDR3 nucleotide sequence: TGTGCCAGCAGCCAAGACAGGGGGCGTGGTATGCAGTTCTTC. It codes for CASSQDRGRGMQFF.

This chain links TRBV2 with TRBJ2-5; no reliable D call. The CDR3 spans 13 residues. V lost 6 bases to trimming and J lost 3 bases, with 11 bases between them. The germline V gene encodes CDR1 SNHLY and CDR2 FYNNEI. The CDR3 here is CASRARFKETQYF. Written as DNA, the CDR3 is TGTGCCAGCAGAGCGAGGTTTAAAGAGACCCAGTACTTC.

The chain carries TRBV19 and TRBJ1-2; TRBD1 aligns across 8 bases. The V gene's germline CDR1 is LNHDA and CDR2 SQIVND (reference sequence). There are 17 residues in the CDR3. V shed 4 bases, J shed 2 bases, and the junction held 12 bases outside the gene matches. CDR3 loop: CASSTDRALYRNYGYTF. CDR3 nucleotide sequence: TGTGCCAGTAGTACGGACAGGGCCCTCTACCGAAACTATGGCTACACCTTC.

The chain employs TRBV5-1 and TRBJ1-1; maybe TRBD1 (6 bases). V was pared by 4 bases and J by 11 bases, with 18 bases between. The V gene's germline CDR1 is SGHRS and CDR2 YFSETQ. This CDR3 is 13 amino acids long. In DNA, the CDR3 is TGCGCCAGCAGCCCTGATACAGGGTTCCTCGCTTTCTTT. Amino acid sequence: CASSPDTGFLAFF.

This rearrangement joins TRBV6-5 to TRBJ1-4, with TRBD1 as a possible D gene (6 bases). The CDR3 is 16 residues long. V lost 0 bases to trimming and J lost 4 bases, with 12 bases between them. Per the germline V gene, CDR1 is MNHEY and CDR2 is SVGAGI. The CDR3 nucleotides read TGTGCCAGCAGTTACTCGCCGACAGGTATTAATGAAAAACTGTTTTTT. It specifies CASSYSPTGINEKLFF.

The count of this clone is one. This chain connects TRBV6-5 to TRBJ1-2; D is ambiguous. Germline values: CDR1 MNHEY, CDR2 SVGAGI. Trimming removed 8 bases from V and 8 bases from J, with 18 bases in between. The CDR3 is made up of 13 amino acids. DNA for the CDR3: TGTGCCAGCGCGAGGGAGGGAGGAAGGGGCTACACCTTC. Its translation is CASAREGGRGYTF.

The chain is built from TRBV9 and TRBJ2-1; D is ambiguous. The CDR3 totals 15 residues. V lost 0 bases and J lost 3, with 10 bases in between. In germline, CDR1 is SGDLS, CDR2 YYNGEE. The CDR3 reads CASSVDVDSYNEQFF. The CDR3 DNA sequence: TGTGCCAGCAGCGTAGACGTCGATAGCTACAATGAGCAGTTCTTC.

The V gene is TRBV5-1, the J gene TRBJ1-3; D is unclear. Germline loops: CDR1 SGHRS, CDR2 YFSETQ. V was trimmed by 7 bases and J by 4 bases, leaving 12 bases between them. There are 13 residues in the CDR3. CDR3 in amino acids: CASGRGIGNTIYF. The CDR3 nucleotides read TGCGCCAGCGGTCGGGGTATCGGAAACACCATATATTTT.

This chain connects TRBV18 to TRBJ2-5, with TRBD1 matching over 7 bases. This CDR3 contains 14 residues. V lost 6 bases and J lost 3; bases outside the gene matches: 7. The germline gives CDR1 KGHSH, CDR2 LQKENI. This CDR3 is CASSLIQGKETQYF. In DNA, the CDR3 is TGTGCCAGCTCCCTTATACAGGGGAAAGAGACCCAGTACTTC.

This chain joins TRBV5-1 and TRBJ2-1; 8 bases fit TRBD1. CDR1 is SGHRS and CDR2 is YFSETQ in the germline V gene. V dropped 2 bases and J dropped 7; count of bases not matched to a gene: 11. CDR3 length: 16 amino acids. DNA of the CDR3: TGCGCCAGCAGCTTTGCCGGGGCAGGGGGCTTGAATGAGCAGTTCTTC. It specifies CASSFAGAGGLNEQFF.